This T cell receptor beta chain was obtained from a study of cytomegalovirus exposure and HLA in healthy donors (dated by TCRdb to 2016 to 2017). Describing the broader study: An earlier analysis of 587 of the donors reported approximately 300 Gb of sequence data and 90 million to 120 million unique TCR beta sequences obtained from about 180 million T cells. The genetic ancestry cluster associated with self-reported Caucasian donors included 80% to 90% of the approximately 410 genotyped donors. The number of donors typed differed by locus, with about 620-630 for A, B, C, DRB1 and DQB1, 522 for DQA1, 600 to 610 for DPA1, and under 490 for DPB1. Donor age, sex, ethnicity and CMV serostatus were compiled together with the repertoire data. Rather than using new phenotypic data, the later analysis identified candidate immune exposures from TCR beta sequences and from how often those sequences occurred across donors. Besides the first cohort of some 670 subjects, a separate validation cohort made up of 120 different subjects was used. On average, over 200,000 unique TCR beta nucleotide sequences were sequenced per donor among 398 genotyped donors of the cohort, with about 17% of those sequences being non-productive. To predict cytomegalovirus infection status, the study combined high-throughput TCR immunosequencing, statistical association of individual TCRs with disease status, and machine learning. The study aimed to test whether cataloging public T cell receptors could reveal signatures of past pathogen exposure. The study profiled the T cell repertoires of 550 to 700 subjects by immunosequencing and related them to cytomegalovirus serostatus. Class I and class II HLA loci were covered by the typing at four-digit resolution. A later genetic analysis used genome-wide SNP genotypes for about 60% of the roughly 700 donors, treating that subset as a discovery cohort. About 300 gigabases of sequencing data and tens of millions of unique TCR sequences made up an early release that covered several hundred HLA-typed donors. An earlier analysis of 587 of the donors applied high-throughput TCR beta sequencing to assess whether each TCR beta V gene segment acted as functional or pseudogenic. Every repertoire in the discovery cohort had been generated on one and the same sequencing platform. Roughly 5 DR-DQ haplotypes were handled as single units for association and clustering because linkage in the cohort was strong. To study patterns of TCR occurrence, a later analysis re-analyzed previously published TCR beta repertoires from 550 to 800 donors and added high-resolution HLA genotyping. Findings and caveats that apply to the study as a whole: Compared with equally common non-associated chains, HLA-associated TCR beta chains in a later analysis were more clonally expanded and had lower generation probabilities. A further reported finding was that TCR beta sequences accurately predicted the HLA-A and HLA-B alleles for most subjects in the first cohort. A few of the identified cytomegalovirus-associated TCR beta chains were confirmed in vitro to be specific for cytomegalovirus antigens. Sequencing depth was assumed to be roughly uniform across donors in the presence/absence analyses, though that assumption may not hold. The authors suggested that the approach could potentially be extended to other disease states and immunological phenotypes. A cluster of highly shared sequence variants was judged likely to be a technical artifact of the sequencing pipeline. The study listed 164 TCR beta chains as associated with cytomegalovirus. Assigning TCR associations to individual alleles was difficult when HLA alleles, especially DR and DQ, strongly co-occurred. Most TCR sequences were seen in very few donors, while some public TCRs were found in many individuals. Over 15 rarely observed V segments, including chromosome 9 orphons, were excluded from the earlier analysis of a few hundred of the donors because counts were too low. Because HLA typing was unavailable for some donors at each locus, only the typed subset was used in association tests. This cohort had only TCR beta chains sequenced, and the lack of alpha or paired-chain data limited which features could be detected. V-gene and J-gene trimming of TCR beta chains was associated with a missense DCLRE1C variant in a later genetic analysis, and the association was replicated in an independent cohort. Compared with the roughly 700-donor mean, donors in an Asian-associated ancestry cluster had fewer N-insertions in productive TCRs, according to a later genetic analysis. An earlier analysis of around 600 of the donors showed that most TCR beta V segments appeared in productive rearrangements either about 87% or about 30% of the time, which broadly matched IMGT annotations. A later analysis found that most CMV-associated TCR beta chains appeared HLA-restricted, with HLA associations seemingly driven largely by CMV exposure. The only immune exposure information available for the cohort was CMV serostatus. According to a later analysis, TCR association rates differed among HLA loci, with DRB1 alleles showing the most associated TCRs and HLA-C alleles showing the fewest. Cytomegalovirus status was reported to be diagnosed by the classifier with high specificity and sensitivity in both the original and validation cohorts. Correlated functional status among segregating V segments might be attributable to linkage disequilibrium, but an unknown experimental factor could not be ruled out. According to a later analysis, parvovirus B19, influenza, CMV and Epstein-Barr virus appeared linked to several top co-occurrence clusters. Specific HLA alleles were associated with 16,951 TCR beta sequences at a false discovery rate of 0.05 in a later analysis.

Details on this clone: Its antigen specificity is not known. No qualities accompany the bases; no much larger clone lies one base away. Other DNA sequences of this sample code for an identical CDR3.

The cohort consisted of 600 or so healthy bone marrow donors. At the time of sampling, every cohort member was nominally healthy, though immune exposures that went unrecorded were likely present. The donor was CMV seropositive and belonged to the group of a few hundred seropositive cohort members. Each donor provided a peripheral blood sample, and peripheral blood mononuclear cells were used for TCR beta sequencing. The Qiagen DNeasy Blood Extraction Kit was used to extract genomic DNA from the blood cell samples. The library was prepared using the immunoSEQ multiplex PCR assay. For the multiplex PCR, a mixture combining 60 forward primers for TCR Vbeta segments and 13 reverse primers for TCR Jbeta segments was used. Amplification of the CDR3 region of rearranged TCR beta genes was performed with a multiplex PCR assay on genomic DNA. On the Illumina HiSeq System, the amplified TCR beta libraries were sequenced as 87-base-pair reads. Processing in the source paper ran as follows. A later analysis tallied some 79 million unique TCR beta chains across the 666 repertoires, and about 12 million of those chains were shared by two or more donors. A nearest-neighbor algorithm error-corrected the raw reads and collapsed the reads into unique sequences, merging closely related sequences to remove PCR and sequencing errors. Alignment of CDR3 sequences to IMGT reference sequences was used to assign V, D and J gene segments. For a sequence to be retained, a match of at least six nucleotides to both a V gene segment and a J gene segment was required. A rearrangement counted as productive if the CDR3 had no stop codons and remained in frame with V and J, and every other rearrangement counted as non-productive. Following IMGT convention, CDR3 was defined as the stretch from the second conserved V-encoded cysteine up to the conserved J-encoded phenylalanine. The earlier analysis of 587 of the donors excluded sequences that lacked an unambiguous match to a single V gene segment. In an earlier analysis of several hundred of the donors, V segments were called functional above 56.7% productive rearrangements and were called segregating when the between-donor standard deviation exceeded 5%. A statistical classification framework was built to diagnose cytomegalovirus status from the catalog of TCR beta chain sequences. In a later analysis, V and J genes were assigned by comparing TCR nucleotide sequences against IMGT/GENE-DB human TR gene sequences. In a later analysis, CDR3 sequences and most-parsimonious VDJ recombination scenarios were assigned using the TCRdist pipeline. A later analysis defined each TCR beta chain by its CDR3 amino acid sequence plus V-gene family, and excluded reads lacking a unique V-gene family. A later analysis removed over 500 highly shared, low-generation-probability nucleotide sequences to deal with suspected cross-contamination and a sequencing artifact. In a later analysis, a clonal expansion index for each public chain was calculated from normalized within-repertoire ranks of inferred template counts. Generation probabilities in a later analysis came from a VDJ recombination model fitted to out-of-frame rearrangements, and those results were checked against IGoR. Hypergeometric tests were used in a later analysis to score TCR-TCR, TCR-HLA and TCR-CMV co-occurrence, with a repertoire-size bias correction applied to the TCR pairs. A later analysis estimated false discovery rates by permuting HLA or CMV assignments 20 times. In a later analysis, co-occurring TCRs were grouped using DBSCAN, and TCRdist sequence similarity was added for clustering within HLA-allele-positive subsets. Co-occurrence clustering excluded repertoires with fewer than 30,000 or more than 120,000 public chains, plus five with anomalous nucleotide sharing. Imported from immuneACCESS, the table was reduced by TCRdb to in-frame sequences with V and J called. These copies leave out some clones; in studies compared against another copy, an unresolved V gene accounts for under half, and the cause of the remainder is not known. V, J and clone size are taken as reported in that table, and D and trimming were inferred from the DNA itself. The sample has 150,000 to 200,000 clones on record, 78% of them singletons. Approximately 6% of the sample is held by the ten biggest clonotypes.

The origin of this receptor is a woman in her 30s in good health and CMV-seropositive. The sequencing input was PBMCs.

This receptor has the CDR3 CASSIGGDEQFF. The nucleotides read TGTGCCAGTAGTATCGGAGGTGATGAGCAGTTCTTC. This chain is built from TRBV19 and TRBJ2-1; a weak D assignment points to TRBD2 (5 bases agree). The CDR3 measures 12 amino acids from cysteine to phenylalanine. The DNA shown is the 36-base CDR3, in frame from base 1. Trimming takes 3 bases from V and 8 bases from J, and the germline ends sit 8 bases apart. CDR1 LNHDA and CDR2 SQIVND are derived from the germline V gene (reference sequence).